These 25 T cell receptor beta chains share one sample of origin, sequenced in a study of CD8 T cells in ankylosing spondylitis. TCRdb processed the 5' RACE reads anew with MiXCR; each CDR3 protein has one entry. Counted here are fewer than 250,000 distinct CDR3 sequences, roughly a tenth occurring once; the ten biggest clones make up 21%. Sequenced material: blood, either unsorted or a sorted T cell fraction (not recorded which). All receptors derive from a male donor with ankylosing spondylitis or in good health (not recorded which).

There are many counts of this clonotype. CDR3 amino acids: CASRERAYTDTQYF. In DNA form, the CDR3 reads TGTGCCAGCAGAGAGCGGGCCTACACAGATACGCAGTATTTT. The chain carries TRBV7-2 and TRBJ2-3, with D tentatively TRBD2 (6 bases). The CDR3 is 14 amino acids. The ends were cut back, 6 bases at V and 2 bases at J, with 12 bases in the middle. Germline CDR1 and CDR2: SGHTA and FQGNSA.

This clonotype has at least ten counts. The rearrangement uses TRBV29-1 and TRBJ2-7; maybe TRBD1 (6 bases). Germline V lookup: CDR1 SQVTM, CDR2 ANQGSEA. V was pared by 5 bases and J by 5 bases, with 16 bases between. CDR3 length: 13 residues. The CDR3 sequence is CSVPIGDIDEQYF. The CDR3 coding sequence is TGCAGCGTTCCTATCGGGGACATCGACGAGCAGTACTTC.

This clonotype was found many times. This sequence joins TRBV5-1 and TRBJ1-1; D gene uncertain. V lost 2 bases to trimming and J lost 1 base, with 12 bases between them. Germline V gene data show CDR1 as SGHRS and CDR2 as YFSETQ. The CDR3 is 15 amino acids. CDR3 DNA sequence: TGCGCCAGCAGCTTTGTGGAGGACCCGAACACTGAAGCTTTCTTT. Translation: CASSFVEDPNTEAFF.

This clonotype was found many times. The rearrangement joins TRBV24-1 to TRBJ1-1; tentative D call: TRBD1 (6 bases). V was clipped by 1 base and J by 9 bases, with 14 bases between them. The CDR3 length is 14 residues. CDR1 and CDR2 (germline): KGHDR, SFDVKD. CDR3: CATSDFGTPPQAFF. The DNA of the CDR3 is TGTGCCACCAGTGATTTCGGGACACCTCCTCAAGCTTTCTTT.

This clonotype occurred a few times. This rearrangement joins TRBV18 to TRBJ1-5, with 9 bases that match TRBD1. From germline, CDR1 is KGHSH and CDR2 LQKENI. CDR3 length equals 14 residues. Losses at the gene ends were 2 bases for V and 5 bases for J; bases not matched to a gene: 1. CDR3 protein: CASSPTGGHQPQHF. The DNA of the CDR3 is TGTGCCAGCTCACCAACAGGGGGCCATCAGCCCCAGCATTTT.

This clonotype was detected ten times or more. In DNA, the CDR3 is TGCGCCAGCAGCTCAGGGGGCTCGGGGCAGCCCCAGCATTTT. Translation: CASSSGGSGQPQHF. J is TRBJ1-5 and V is TRBV5-1; 8 positions match TRBD1. The trim removed 3 bases at V and 7 bases at J, leaving 6 bases unmatched. Germline CDR1 SGHRS, CDR2 YFSETQ. The length of the CDR3 is 14 residues.

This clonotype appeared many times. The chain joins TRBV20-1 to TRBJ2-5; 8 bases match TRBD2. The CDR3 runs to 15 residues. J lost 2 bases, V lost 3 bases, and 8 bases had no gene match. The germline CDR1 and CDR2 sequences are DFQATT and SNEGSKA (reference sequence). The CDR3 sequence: CSASYAGGIQETQYF. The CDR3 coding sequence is TGCAGTGCTAGCTATGCGGGGGGCATACAAGAGACCCAGTACTTC.

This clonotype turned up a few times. Here the CDR3 DNA reads TGCAGTGCTCCGCGGGAGCAGGGGACTGAAGCTTTCTTT. Translated, it gives CSAPREQGTEAFF. This chain joins TRBV20-1 and TRBJ1-1; possible D gene TRBD1, 6 bases. CDR1 is DFQATT and CDR2 is SNEGSKA in the germline V gene (reference sequence). There are 13 residues in the CDR3. With 5 bases removed from V and 5 bases from J, the gap between germline ends came to 15 bases.

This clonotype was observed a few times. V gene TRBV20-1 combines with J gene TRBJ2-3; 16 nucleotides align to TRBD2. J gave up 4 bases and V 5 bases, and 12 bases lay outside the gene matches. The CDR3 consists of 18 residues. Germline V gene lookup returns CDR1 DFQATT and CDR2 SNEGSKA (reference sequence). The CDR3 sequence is CSAEQGTSGGGSADTQYF. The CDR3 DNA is TGCAGTGCTGAGCAAGGGACTAGCGGGGGGGGGTCGGCAGATACGCAGTATTTT.

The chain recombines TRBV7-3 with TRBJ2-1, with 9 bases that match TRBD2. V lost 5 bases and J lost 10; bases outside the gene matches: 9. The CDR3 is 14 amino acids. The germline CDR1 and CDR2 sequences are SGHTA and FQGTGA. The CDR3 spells CASSLLSTSGEQFF. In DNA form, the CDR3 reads TGTGCCAGCAGCCTGCTATCTACTAGCGGGGAGCAGTTCTTC.

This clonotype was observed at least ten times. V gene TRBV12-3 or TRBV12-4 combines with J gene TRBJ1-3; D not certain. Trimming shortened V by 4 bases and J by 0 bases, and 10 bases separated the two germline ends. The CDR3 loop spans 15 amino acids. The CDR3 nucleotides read TGTGCCAGCAGTTACACGACCACCTCTGGAAACACCATATATTTT. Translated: CASSYTTTSGNTIYF.

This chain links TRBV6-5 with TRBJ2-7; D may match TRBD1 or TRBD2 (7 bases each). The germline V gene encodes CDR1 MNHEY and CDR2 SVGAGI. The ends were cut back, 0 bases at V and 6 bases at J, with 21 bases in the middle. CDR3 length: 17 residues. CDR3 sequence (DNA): TGTGCCAGCAGTTACTCGTCGGGGAGGGGACAGCTCGTCGAGCAGTACTTC. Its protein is CASSYSSGRGQLVEQYF.

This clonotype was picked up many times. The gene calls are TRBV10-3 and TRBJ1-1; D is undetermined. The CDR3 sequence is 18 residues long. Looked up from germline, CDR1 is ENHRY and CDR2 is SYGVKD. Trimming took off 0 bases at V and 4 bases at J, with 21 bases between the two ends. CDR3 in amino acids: CAISESKGSGIGSTEAFF. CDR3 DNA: TGTGCCATCAGTGAGTCGAAGGGATCGGGGATTGGCTCCACTGAAGCTTTCTTT.

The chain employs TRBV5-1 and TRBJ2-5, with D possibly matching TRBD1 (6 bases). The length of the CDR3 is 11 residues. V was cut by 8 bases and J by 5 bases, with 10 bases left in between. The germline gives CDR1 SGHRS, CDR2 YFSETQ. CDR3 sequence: CARGRGETQYF. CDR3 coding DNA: TGCGCCAGGGGAAGGGGGGAGACCCAGTACTTC. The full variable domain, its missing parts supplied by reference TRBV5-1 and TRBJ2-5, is KAGVTQTPRYLIKTRGQQVTLSCSPISGHRSVSWYQQTPGQGLQFLFEYFSETQRNKGNFPGRFSGRQFSNSRSEMNVSTLELGDSALYLCARGRGETQYFGPGTRLLVL.

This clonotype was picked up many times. CDR3 region: CASSPQGPYNEQFF. The CDR3 DNA reads TGTGCCAGCAGCCCTCAGGGCCCTTACAATGAGCAGTTCTTC. The chain combines TRBV7-2 with TRBJ2-1; D perhaps matches TRBD1 (5 bases). The CDR3 runs 14 residues. The germline V and J ends were trimmed by 5 bases and 4 bases, with 12 bases remaining between them. CDR1 is SGHTA, CDR2 FQGNSA, per germline. Supplemented by reference TRBV7-2 and TRBJ2-1, the full variable domain reads GAGVSQSPSNKVTEKGKDVELRCDPISGHTALYWYRQSLGQGLEFLIYFQGNSAPDKSGLPSDRFSAERTGGSVSTLTIQRTQQEDSAVYLCASSPQGPYNEQFFGPGTRLTVL.

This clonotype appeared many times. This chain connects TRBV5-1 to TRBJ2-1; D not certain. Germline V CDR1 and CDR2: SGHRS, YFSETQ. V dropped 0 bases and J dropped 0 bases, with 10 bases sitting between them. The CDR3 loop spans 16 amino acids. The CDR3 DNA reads TGCGCCAGCAGCTTGGAGGTGGGCAGCTCCTACAATGAGCAGTTCTTC. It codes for CASSLEVGSSYNEQFF.

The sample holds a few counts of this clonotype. The CDR3 nucleotides are TGTGCCAGCAGCCAACCGGGACAGGGGGCTAACGAGCAGTACTTC. This codes for CASSQPGQGANEQYF. The chain links TRBV4-2 to TRBJ2-7, with 12 positions matching TRBD1. Trimming cost V 2 bases and J 5 bases; bases outside gene matches: 4. The V gene's germline CDR1 is LGHNA and CDR2 YNFKEQ. CDR3 length: 15 residues.

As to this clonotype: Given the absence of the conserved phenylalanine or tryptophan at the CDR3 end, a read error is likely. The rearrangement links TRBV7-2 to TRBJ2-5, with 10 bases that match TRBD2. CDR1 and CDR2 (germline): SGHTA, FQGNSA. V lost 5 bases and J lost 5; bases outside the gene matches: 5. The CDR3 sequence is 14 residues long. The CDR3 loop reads CASSTSTSGETQYS. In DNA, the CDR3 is TGTGCCAGCAGCACCTCGACTAGCGGGGAGACCCAGTACTCC.

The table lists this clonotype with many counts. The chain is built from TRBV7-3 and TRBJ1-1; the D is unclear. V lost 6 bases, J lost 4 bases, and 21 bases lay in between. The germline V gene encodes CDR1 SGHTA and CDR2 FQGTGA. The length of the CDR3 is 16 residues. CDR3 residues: CASSRDSRVVVTEAFF. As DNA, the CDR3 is TGTGCCAGCAGTCGTGACTCTAGGGTGGTTGTCACTGAAGCTTTCTTT.

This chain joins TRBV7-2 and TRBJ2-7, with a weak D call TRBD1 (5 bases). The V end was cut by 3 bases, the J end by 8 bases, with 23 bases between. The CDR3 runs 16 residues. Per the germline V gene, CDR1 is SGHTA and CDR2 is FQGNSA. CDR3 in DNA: TGTGCCAGCAGCTTCGAAACCGCGGCGGCAAGGGGCAAGCAGTACTTC. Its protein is CASSFETAAARGKQYF. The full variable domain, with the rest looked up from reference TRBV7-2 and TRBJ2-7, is GAGVSQSPSNKVTEKGKDVELRCDPISGHTALYWYRQSLGQGLEFLIYFQGNSAPDKSGLPSDRFSAERTGGSVSTLTIQRTQQEDSAVYLCASSFETAAARGKQYFGPGTRLTVT.

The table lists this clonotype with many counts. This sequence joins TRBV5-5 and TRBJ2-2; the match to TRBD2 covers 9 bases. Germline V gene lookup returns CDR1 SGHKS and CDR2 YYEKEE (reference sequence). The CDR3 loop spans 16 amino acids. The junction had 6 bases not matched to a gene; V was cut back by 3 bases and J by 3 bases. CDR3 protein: CASSWRGGADTGELFF. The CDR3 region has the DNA TGTGCCAGCAGCTGGCGGGGGGGCGCGGACACCGGGGAGCTGTTTTTT.

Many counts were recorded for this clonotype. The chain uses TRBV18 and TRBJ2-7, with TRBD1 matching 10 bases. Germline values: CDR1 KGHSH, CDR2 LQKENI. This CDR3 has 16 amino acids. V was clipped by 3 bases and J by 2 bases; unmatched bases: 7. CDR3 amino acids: CASSPPGQGSPYEQYF. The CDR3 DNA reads TGTGCCAGCTCACCTCCGGGACAGGGGTCCCCCTACGAGCAGTACTTC.

The CDR3 nucleotides read TGTGCCAGCAGTTTGCGGACAGGCTCCTATAATTCACCCCTCCACTTT. It yields the protein CASSLRTGSYNSPLHF. V is TRBV27 and J is TRBJ1-6; 7 bases map to TRBD1. After removal of 3 bases from V and 0 bases from J, the junction contained 2 bases not matched to a gene. The CDR3 sequence is 16 residues long. Germline V gene sequence: CDR1 MNHEY, CDR2 SMNVEV (reference sequence).

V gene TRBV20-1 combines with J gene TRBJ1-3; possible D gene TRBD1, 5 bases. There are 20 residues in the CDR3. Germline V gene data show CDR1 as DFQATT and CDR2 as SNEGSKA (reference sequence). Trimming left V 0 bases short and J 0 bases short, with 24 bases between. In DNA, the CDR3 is TGCAGTGCTAGAGATCCCATCAAAAGGACACCCGGCTTCTCTGGAAACACCATATATTTT. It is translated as CSARDPIKRTPGFSGNTIYF.

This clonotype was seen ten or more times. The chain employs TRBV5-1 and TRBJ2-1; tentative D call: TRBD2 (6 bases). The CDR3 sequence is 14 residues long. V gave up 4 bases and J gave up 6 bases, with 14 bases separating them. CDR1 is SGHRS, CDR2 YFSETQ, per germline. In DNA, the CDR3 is TGCGCCAGCAGCCCCGGAGGGACGAGCAATGAGCAGTTCTTC. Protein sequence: CASSPGGTSNEQFF.